Below are 5 T cell receptor beta chains sequenced from a single sample in a study of blood T cell repertoires in COVID-19. Sequenced by immunoSEQ multiplex PCR; TCRdb stores in-frame clones only, minus some. Of roughly 130,000 clones listed, around three quarters were seen once; the top ten hold over 15%. The source material was peripheral blood. Source of these receptors: a man aged 50-60 years with acute or convalescent COVID-19.

V usage is TRBV5-5 and J usage is TRBJ1-4, with D possibly matching TRBD1 (6 bases). This CDR3 comprises 15 residues. The V gene lost 0 bases and the J gene lost 3 bases, with 9 bases spanning the gap. Looked up from germline, CDR1 is SGHKS and CDR2 is YYEKEE (reference sequence). The CDR3 loop reads CASSLGGHPNEKLFF. The DNA for the CDR3 is TGTGCCAGCAGCTTGGGGGGACATCCTAATGAAAAACTGTTTTTT. Full variable domain (outside the CDR3, taken from reference TRBV5-5 and TRBJ1-4): DAGVTQSPTHLIKTRGQQVTLRCSPISGHKSVSWYQQVLGQGPQFIFQYYEKEERGRGNFPDRFSARQFPNYSSELNVNALLLGDSALYLCASSLGGHPNEKLFFGSGTQLSVL.

The rearrangement joins TRBV11-1 to TRBJ2-5, with D uncertain. The ends were cut back, 6 bases at V and 2 bases at J, with 13 bases in the middle. Germline-derived CDR1 and CDR2 are SGHAT and FQDESV (reference sequence). This CDR3 has 14 residues. In DNA, the CDR3 is TGTGCCAGCAGTCCTTTCGACTTACAAGAGACCCAGTACTTC. Protein sequence: CASSPFDLQETQYF.

The chain combines TRBV3-1 (or the pseudogene TRBV3-2) with TRBJ2-1, with a weak D call TRBD2 (6 bases). With 2 bases removed from V and 0 bases from J, the gap between germline ends came to 20 bases. CDR3 size: 19 residues. Per the germline V gene, CDR1 is LGHDT and CDR2 is YNNKEL (reference sequence). CDR3 nucleotide sequence: TGTGCCAGCAGCCAACTAAAAGGGACTGCCTCTCGCTCCTACAATGAGCAGTTCTTC. Encoded protein: CASSQLKGTASRSYNEQFF.

The J gene is TRBJ2-1, the V gene TRBV29-1; D is perhaps TRBD2 (5 bases). This CDR3 has 11 residues. The ends were cut back, 4 bases at V and 8 bases at J, with 9 bases in the middle. Germline assignment: CDR1 SQVTM and CDR2 ANQGSEA. CDR3 region: CSVGFGDEQFF. CDR3 DNA: TGCAGCGTTGGCTTCGGGGATGAGCAGTTCTTC.

V usage is TRBV5-8 and J usage is TRBJ1-6, with TRBD1 matching over 7 bases. CDR1 and CDR2 (germline): SGHTS, YDEGEE. The CDR3 is 14 residues long. V lost 4 bases to trimming and J lost 5 bases; unmatched junction nucleotides: 3. CDR3 residues: CASSRTGDNSPLHF. CDR3 DNA sequence: TGTGCCAGCAGCCGGACAGGAGATAATTCACCCCTCCACTTT.